This T cell receptor (beta chain) comes out of a study of cytomegalovirus exposure and HLA in healthy donors. Study details: An earlier analysis identified approximately 120 million unique TCR beta sequences in approximately 190 million T cells. Regarding the study as a whole: The listing of 150 to 200 TCR beta chains classed them as cytomegalovirus-associated.

The germline V gene encodes CDR1 MDHEN and CDR2 SYDVKM. The CDR3 has 17 amino acids. Trimming took 2 bases from V and 6 from J; bases not matched to a gene: 12. Note on this clone: Its antigen is unknown.

PCR employed 60 Vbeta and 13 Jbeta primers. The data were produced by immunoSEQ multiplex PCR, yet TCRdb's version contains in-frame clones alone and is incomplete. This table holds under 200,000 clones, 70% to 80% found once. The specimen sequenced was PBMCs. This chain joins TRBV28 and TRBJ1-1; 10 bases map to TRBD1. This receptor was obtained from a man aged 30-40 years in good health and CMV-seronegative. In DNA form, the CDR3 reads TGTGCCAGCAGTTTAGTCCTACTGGACAGGGGGTTCTCTGAAGCTTTCTTT. Translated, it gives CASSLVLLDRGFSEAFF.